This T cell receptor (beta chain) was retrieved from a study of shared clonotypes between healthy human individuals. Overall study results and limits: Clonotype sharing among donors, it was expected, would be affected by sequencing depth. Rarefaction gave evidence that sorted-subset sequencing remained incomplete despite large depth.

Comments on this clone: Antigen: not known.

Those who donated were healthy HIV-negative adults, with no recent acute infections or vaccinations reported. Caucasian adults living in Nashville, Tennessee, provided all samples. The CDR3 is made up of 17 amino acids. Losses at the gene ends were 4 bases for V and 4 bases for J; bases not matched to a gene: 10. Germline CDR1 SGHAT, CDR2 FQNNGV. TCRdb's copy holds only in-frame clones and misses some; the assay was immunoSEQ multiplex PCR. Of about 1.5 million clones detected, 95% to 99% appear once; the ten largest clones hold around 0.45%. The receptor was derived from a man in his thirties or forties in good health. The sample comprised naive CD4+ T cells sorted from blood. Regarding subset: CD45RA+ positively selected. This chain links TRBV11-2 with TRBJ2-7; 13 bases are a match to TRBD2. The CDR3 is CASSSGLAGVSLYEQYF. The CDR3, as DNA: TGTGCCAGCAGCTCCGGACTAGCGGGAGTAAGTCTATACGAGCAGTACTTC.